These 31 T cell receptor beta chains came from one sample sequenced in a study of cytomegalovirus exposure and HLA in healthy donors. The PCR ran on 60 Vbeta and 13 Jbeta primers. TCRdb's table, derived via immunoSEQ multiplex PCR, lists solely in-frame clones and lacks some. With tens of thousands of clones in the sample, the ten largest clones hold 4.5% to 5%. Sample: PBMCs. The receptors come from a woman between 40 and 50 years old in good health and CMV-seropositive.

The chain carries TRBV11-2 and TRBJ2-1, with TRBD1 matching over 9 bases. Losses at the gene ends were 4 bases for V and 8 bases for J; bases not matched to a gene: 6. This CDR3 contains 14 residues. The germline gives CDR1 SGHAT, CDR2 FQNNGV. CDR3 in amino acids: CASSYYRQGDEQFF. The CDR3 nucleotides are TGTGCCAGCAGCTACTACCGACAGGGGGATGAGCAGTTCTTC.

The chain recombines TRBV28 with TRBJ2-5; D not resolved. The length of the CDR3 is 14 residues. CDR1 is MDHEN, CDR2 SYDVKM, per germline. Between the trimmed V and J ends, which lost 3 bases and 1 base, there was a span of 9 bases. The CDR3 bases are TGTGCCAGCAGTTTGGGCAGTGTCCAAGAGACCCAGTACTTC. Translating gives CASSLGSVQETQYF.

This chain uses TRBV5-1 with TRBJ2-1, with a tentative D call TRBD1 (5 bases). The CDR3 length is 14 residues. Germline V gives CDR1 SGHRS, CDR2 YFSETQ. V dropped 7 bases and J dropped 0 bases, with 11 bases sitting between them. The CDR3 sequence is CASCRDNSYNEQFF. The CDR3 DNA sequence: TGCGCCAGCTGCAGGGATAACTCCTACAATGAGCAGTTCTTC.

V is TRBV4-1 and J is TRBJ2-7; weak D call: TRBD2 (7 bases). Trimming cost V 4 bases and J 2 bases, with 18 bases left between them. The CDR3 runs 16 residues. The germline CDR1 and CDR2 sequences are MGHRA and YSYEKL. The DNA of the CDR3 is TGCGCCAGCAGCCTAAAGGGGGGGGTTGGGACCTACGAGCAGTACTTC. Protein: CASSLKGGVGTYEQYF.

The chain is built from TRBV14 and TRBJ1-3; TRBD1 matches at 7 bases. Germline V gene data show CDR1 as SGHDN and CDR2 as FVKESK. This CDR3 region has 15 residues. V lost 5 bases and J lost 4; bases outside the gene matches: 8. As DNA, the CDR3 is TGTGCCAGCAGCTCGGGACAGTGGGCCGGAAACACCATATATTTT. This encodes CASSSGQWAGNTIYF.

The genes are TRBV7-6 and TRBJ2-1, with 7 bases aligning to TRBD1. Looked up from germline, CDR1 is SGHVS and CDR2 is FNYEAQ. The CDR3 has 12 amino acids. Germline trimming cut 3 bases from V and 9 bases from J; bases unmatched to any gene: 2. CDR3 in amino acids: CASSLGQSEQFF. The CDR3 coding sequence is TGTGCCAGCAGCTTGGGACAGAGTGAGCAGTTCTTC.

The chain is built from TRBV7-8 and TRBJ2-3; 7 nucleotides align to TRBD1. The germline CDR1 and CDR2 sequences are SGHVS and FQNEAQ. The CDR3 is 13 amino acids. The V gene end was trimmed by 10 bases and the J gene end by 6 bases; junction bases not matched to a gene: 10. For the CDR3, the DNA is TGTGCCACACGGGACAGACGAGCGGATACGCAGTATTTT. Its translation: CATRDRRADTQYF.

The J gene is TRBJ2-7, the V gene TRBV27; TRBD1 agrees at 8 bases. In germline, CDR1 is MNHEY, CDR2 SMNVEV (reference sequence). V was clipped by 2 bases and J by 3 bases; unmatched bases: 6. The CDR3 runs 15 residues. As DNA, the CDR3 is TGTGCCAGCAGTTTAGCCCAGGGGGCGGTCTACGAGCAGTACTTC. Residues: CASSLAQGAVYEQYF.

V is TRBV19 and J is TRBJ2-7, with 8 positions matching TRBD1. Germline-derived CDR1 and CDR2 are LNHDA and SQIVND (reference sequence). This CDR3 has 13 residues. V shed 5 bases and J 2 bases; nucleotides not matched to a gene: 2. The CDR3 nucleotides are TGTGCCAGTAGTGGGACAGGCGCCTACGAGCAGTACTTC. This sequence encodes CASSGTGAYEQYF.

This chain uses TRBV30 with TRBJ2-5, with 7 bases identical to TRBD1. Germline V gene sequence: CDR1 GTSNPN, CDR2 SVGIG (reference sequence). Losses at the gene ends were 3 bases for V and 1 base for J; bases not matched to a gene: 5. The CDR3 spans 14 residues. The CDR3 loop reads CAWRGGRIQETQYF. In nucleotides, the CDR3 is TGTGCCTGGAGAGGGGGCCGGATCCAAGAGACCCAGTACTTC. Full variable domain (rest looked up from reference TRBV30 and TRBJ2-5): SQTIHQWPATLVQPVGSPLSLECTVEGTSNPNLYWYRQAAGRGLQLLFYSVGIGQISSEVPQNLSASRPQDRQFILSSKKLLLSDSGFYLCAWRGGRIQETQYFGPGTRLLVL.

The genes are TRBV19 and TRBJ2-2; 8 nucleotides align to TRBD2. The CDR3 sequence is 15 residues long. V lost 8 bases to trimming and J lost 7 bases; unmatched junction nucleotides: 12. CDR1 is LNHDA and CDR2 is SQIVND in the germline V gene (reference sequence). The CDR3, as DNA: TGTGCCAGTGGGGGGGTAGCGGGGTTGAACGGGGAGCTGTTTTTT. It specifies CASGGVAGLNGELFF.

The chain couples TRBV10-3 to TRBJ2-2; D remains unclear. Germline CDR1 and CDR2: ENHRY and SYGVKD. Trimming removed 4 bases from V and 3 bases from J, with 9 bases in between. The CDR3 contains 14 residues. Here the CDR3 reads CAISGALDTGELFF. As DNA, the CDR3 is TGTGCCATCAGTGGCGCCCTAGACACCGGGGAGCTGTTTTTT.

The chain combines TRBV28 with TRBJ1-6, with no clear D. The CDR3 runs to 16 residues. Looked up from germline, CDR1 is MDHEN and CDR2 is SYDVKM. Trimming cost V 7 bases and J 0 bases, with 13 bases left between them. The CDR3 here is CASKSILSSYNSPLHF. CDR3 nucleotides: TGTGCCAGCAAATCCATCCTAAGCTCCTATAATTCACCCCTCCACTTT.

The chain has TRBV7-8 and TRBJ1-4; the D is unclear. CDR3 length equals 16 residues. V lost 1 base to trimming and J lost 7 bases, with 16 bases between them. The germline CDR1 and CDR2 sequences are SGHVS and FQNEAQ. In nucleotides, the CDR3 is TGTGCCAGCAGCTTAGTTGTCGGGCCGGCGGGTGAAAAACTGTTTTTT. This codes for CASSLVVGPAGEKLFF.

The chain carries TRBV6-5 and TRBJ1-2; D not resolved. Germline V CDR1 and CDR2: MNHEY, SVGAGI. The V gene lost 7 bases and the J gene lost 3 bases, with 15 bases spanning the gap. The length of the CDR3 is 14 residues. The CDR3 protein is CASTGGGGYYGYTF. In DNA, the CDR3 is TGTGCCAGCACAGGCGGAGGAGGGTACTATGGCTACACCTTC.

The V and J genes are TRBV5-1 and TRBJ2-5, with D maybe TRBD1 (5 bases). The germline V and J ends were trimmed by 0 bases and 5 bases, with 5 bases remaining between them. This CDR3 region has 12 residues. Germline V gives CDR1 SGHRS, CDR2 YFSETQ. The CDR3 sequence is CASSLEGETQYF. As DNA, the CDR3 is TGCGCCAGCAGCTTGGAGGGGGAGACCCAGTACTTC.

The chain links TRBV5-6 to TRBJ2-3, with 8 bases matching TRBD2. The CDR3 has 18 residues. Trimming cost V 5 bases and J 1 base; bases outside gene matches: 15. CDR1 SGHDT and CDR2 YYEEEE come from the germline V gene. CDR3 nucleotide sequence: TGTGCCAGCAGAGACCTAGGGGGGAGCGGGGGCGGCACAGATACGCAGTATTTT. Amino acids: CASRDLGGSGGGTDTQYF.

The chain uses TRBV19 and TRBJ1-5; TRBD1 matches at 8 bases. There are 16 residues in the CDR3. V gave up 1 base and J gave up 7 bases; unmatched junction bases: 9. The V gene's germline CDR1 is LNHDA and CDR2 SQIVND (reference sequence). The CDR3 DNA follows: TGTGCCAGTAGTATAGTAGGGACAGGAAAGATCCAGCCCCAGCATTTT. This translates into CASSIVGTGKIQPQHF.

V and J are TRBV5-4 and TRBJ2-2; TRBD2 agrees at 10 bases. The CDR3 has 16 amino acids. Germline V gene lookup returns CDR1 SGHNT and CDR2 YYREEE (reference sequence). The J segment lost 3 bases and the V segment lost 0 bases, leaving 2 bases of the junction unmatched. As DNA, the CDR3 is TGTGCCAGCAGCTTGGGAGGACTAGCGGACACCGGGGAGCTGTTTTTT. It translates to CASSLGGLADTGELFF.

The chain joins TRBV21-1 to TRBJ2-5; no check of the table's D call, TRBD1, against the DNA was made. TRBV21-1 represents a pseudogene. This CDR3 spans 13 amino acids. The CDR3 region is CASGHYREETQYF. In DNA, the CDR3 is TGTGCCAGCGGACATTACAGGGAAGAGACCCAGTACTTC.

J is TRBJ2-3 and V is TRBV6-1, with 7 bases lining up with TRBD1. J gave up 4 bases and V 6 bases, and 1 base lay outside the gene matches. Per germline, CDR1 MNHNS and CDR2 SASEGT. This CDR3 spans 12 amino acids. DNA for the CDR3: TGTGCCAGCAGGACAGGGTCAGATACGCAGTATTTT. Its protein is CASRTGSDTQYF.

This clone shows up as medium-sized by frequency. V and J are TRBV2 and TRBJ1-1; D unclear. Germline lookup yields CDR1 SNHLY and CDR2 FYNNEI. This CDR3 is built from 11 residues. The ends were cut back, 10 bases at V and 3 bases at J, with 9 bases in the middle. The CDR3 bases are TGTGCCACCCTGGCTGACACTGAAGCTTTCTTT. It specifies CATLADTEAFF.

The chain carries TRBV4-2 and TRBJ1-5; possibly TRBD1 for D (6 bases). The CDR3 contains 15 residues. Looked up from germline, CDR1 is LGHNA and CDR2 is YNFKEQ. Trimming took off 3 bases at V and 4 bases at J, with 13 bases between the two ends. The CDR3 spells CASSHSTGSNQPQHF. For the CDR3, the DNA is TGTGCCAGCAGCCACTCGACAGGATCTAATCAGCCCCAGCATTTT.

The chain recombines TRBV25-1 with TRBJ2-7, with 11 bases aligning to TRBD1. J lost 4 bases, V lost 3 bases, and 5 bases had no gene match. Germline lookup yields CDR1 MGHDK and CDR2 SYGVNS. There are 15 residues in the CDR3. CDR3 sequence: CASSDPGQGDYEQYF. CDR3 nucleotide sequence: TGTGCCAGCAGTGACCCGGGACAGGGGGATTACGAGCAGTACTTC.

The V gene is TRBV28, the J gene TRBJ2-1, with unresolved D. V lost 2 bases and J lost 3, with 8 bases in between. The CDR3 is 14 amino acids. Germline values: CDR1 MDHEN, CDR2 SYDVKM. The CDR3 nucleotides read TGTGCCAGCAGTTTACTCAGAAACTACAATGAGCAGTTCTTC. Translation gives CASSLLRNYNEQFF.

This chain connects TRBV11-2 to TRBJ2-5, with a weak D call TRBD1 (6 bases). This CDR3 is built from 13 residues. The germline V gene encodes CDR1 SGHAT and CDR2 FQNNGV. V lost 6 bases and J 1 base, leaving 9 bases between the germline ends. The CDR3 loop is CASRRQAQETQYF. Here the CDR3 DNA reads TGTGCCAGCAGGCGACAGGCCCAAGAGACCCAGTACTTC.

With regard to this clone: The junction departs from the called germline gene at one end, perhaps through a read error. The chain combines TRBV5-1 with TRBJ2-3, with D maybe TRBD1 (5 bases). The CDR3 has 15 residues. The V gene's germline CDR1 is SGHRS and CDR2 YFSETQ. CDR3 bases: TGCGTCAGCAGCTTTATGGGGCCAAGCACAGATACGCAGTATTTT. This sequence encodes CVSSFMGPSTDTQYF.

The chain joins TRBV9 to TRBJ2-2, with 9 bases aligning to TRBD2. CDR3 size: 16 residues. Germline V gene lookup returns CDR1 SGDLS and CDR2 YYNGEE. V was clipped by 3 bases and J by 5 bases; unmatched bases: 8. CDR3 nucleotides: TGTGCCAGCAGCGGAGTGGCAGCGGGAGGTACCGGGGAGCTGTTTTTT. Its translation is CASSGVAAGGTGELFF.

This sequence joins TRBV18 and TRBJ2-3; D may be TRBD1 (5 bases). This CDR3 comprises 14 residues. Trimming removed 3 bases at V and 1 base at J, with 8 bases between. CDR1 and CDR2 from the germline V gene are KGHSH and LQKENI. CDR3 DNA: TGTGCCAGCTCACCGGGGCAGGGCACAGATACGCAGTATTTT. Its translation is CASSPGQGTDTQYF. The entire variable domain, with the rest obtained from reference TRBV18 and TRBJ2-3, is as follows: NAGVMQNPRHLVRRRGQEARLRCSPMKGHSHVYWYRQLPEEGLKFMVYLQKENIIDESGMPKERFSAEFPKEGPSILRIQQVVRGDSAAYFCASSPGQGTDTQYFGPGTRLTVL.

The chain has TRBV9 and TRBJ1-1, with unresolved D. Germline lookup yields CDR1 SGDLS and CDR2 YYNGEE. The CDR3 loop spans 15 amino acids. The V end lost 0 bases, the J end lost 1 base, and 10 bases lay between the germline ends. CDR3 sequence: CASSVGGSGNTEAFF. DNA for the CDR3: TGTGCCAGCAGCGTAGGAGGGTCTGGGAACACTGAAGCTTTCTTT. Full variable domain (outside the CDR3, taken from reference TRBV9 and TRBJ1-1): DSGVTQTPKHLITATGQRVTLRCSPRSGDLSVYWYQQSLDQGLQFLIQYYNGEERAKGNILERFSAQQFPDLHSELNLSSLELGDSALYFCASSVGGSGNTEAFFGQGTRLTVV.

This sequence joins TRBV6-6 and TRBJ1-1; no reliable D call. This CDR3 has 12 residues. Germline CDR1 MNHNY, CDR2 SVGAGI (reference sequence). V shed 0 bases and J shed 11 bases, with 10 bases lying between them. The CDR3 spells CASSYSGPRAFF. CDR3 sequence (DNA): TGTGCCAGCAGTTACTCGGGCCCCCGGGCTTTCTTT.